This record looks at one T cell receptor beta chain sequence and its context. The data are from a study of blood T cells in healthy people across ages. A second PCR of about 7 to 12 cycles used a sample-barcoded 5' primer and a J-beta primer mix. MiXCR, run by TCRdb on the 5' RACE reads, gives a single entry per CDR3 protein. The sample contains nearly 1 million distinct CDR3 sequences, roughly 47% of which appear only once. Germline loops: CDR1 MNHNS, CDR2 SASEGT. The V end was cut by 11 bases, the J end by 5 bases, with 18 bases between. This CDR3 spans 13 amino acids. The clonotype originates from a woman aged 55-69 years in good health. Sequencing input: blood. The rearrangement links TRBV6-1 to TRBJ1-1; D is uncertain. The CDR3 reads CAARAVEGTEAFF. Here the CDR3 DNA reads TGTGCCGCACGGGCGGTTGAAGGGACTGAAGCTTTCTTT.